The 17 T cell receptor beta chains in this list originate from one sample, sequenced in a study of blood T cell repertoires in COVID-19. Generated by immunoSEQ multiplex PCR, the TCRdb table keeps only in-frame clones and is missing some. The table includes some 80,000 clones, about four fifths detected once. Sequenced input: peripheral blood. These receptors all come from a woman aged 65 to 85 with acute or convalescent COVID-19.

This clone appeared a single time. This rearrangement joins TRBV7-2 to TRBJ1-2; 9 bases fit TRBD1. With 5 bases clipped from V and 8 bases from J, the junction kept 15 bases outside the gene matches. The germline V gene encodes CDR1 SGHTA and CDR2 FQGNSA. This CDR3 spans 16 amino acids. The CDR3 bases are TGTGCCAGCAGCGTCCTGGGACAGGGAAGCCTCGAAGGCTACACCTTC. It specifies CASSVLGQGSLEGYTF.

This sequence joins TRBV28 and TRBJ1-2; TRBD1 aligns across 7 bases. Germline V gives CDR1 MDHEN, CDR2 SYDVKM. J was trimmed by 4 bases and V by 8 bases; bases with no gene match: 7. CDR3 size: 13 residues. In DNA form, the CDR3 reads TGTGCCAGCCTAAGTAGACAGGGCTATGGCTACACCTTC. Encoded protein: CASLSRQGYGYTF.

The J gene is TRBJ2-5, the V gene TRBV27, with D possibly TRBD2 on 6 matching bases. This CDR3 is built from 16 residues. From germline, CDR1 is MNHEY and CDR2 SMNVEV (reference sequence). The germline V and J ends were trimmed by 2 bases and 5 bases, with 18 bases remaining between them. The CDR3 region has the DNA TGTGCCAGCAGTTTAGGAGGGATTGATTCTCGTGAGACCCAGTACTTC. This encodes CASSLGGIDSRETQYF.

V and J are TRBV13 and TRBJ2-1; 9 bases map to TRBD2. This CDR3 is 15 amino acids long. J lost 6 bases, V lost 5 bases, and 8 bases had no gene match. Germline V gene lookup returns CDR1 PRHDT and CDR2 FYEKMQ (reference sequence). The CDR3 DNA follows: TGTGCCAGCAGCCCCTGGACTAGCGCCTCCAATGAGCAGTTCTTC. It translates to CASSPWTSASNEQFF. The variable domain in full, with the rest retrieved from reference TRBV13 and TRBJ2-1, is AAGVIQSPRHLIKEKRETATLKCYPIPRHDTVYWYQQGPGQDPQFLISFYEKMQSDKGSIPDRFSAQQFSDYHSELNMSSLELGDSALYFCASSPWTSASNEQFFGPGTRLTVL.

V usage is TRBV4-2 and J usage is TRBJ1-5, with 11 bases identical to TRBD1. V trimming: 3 bases; J trimming: 5 bases; junction bases outside the gene matches: 6. Germline CDR1 reads LGHNA; CDR2 reads YNFKEQ. This CDR3 spans 16 amino acids. Here the CDR3 reads CASSHSRGQGDQPQHF. The CDR3 DNA sequence: TGTGCCAGCAGCCATTCGAGGGGACAGGGGGATCAGCCCCAGCATTTT.

The chain joins TRBV11-3 to TRBJ2-1; maybe TRBD2 (6 bases). Germline assignment: CDR1 SGHNT and CDR2 YENEEA. CDR3 length: 13 residues. Trimming took off 0 bases at V and 12 bases at J, with 12 bases between the two ends. The CDR3, as DNA: TGTGCCAGCAGCTTAGATTGGGCGGGAAGGCAGTTCTTC. Its protein is CASSLDWAGRQFF.

The chain links TRBV7-2 to TRBJ1-2, with 8 nucleotides matching TRBD1. The CDR3 covers 14 residues. Looked up from germline, CDR1 is SGHTA and CDR2 is FQGNSA. V shed 6 bases, J shed 4 bases, and the junction held 7 bases outside the gene matches. CDR3 sequence (DNA): TGTGCCAGCAGGCCTACAGGGGGTGTCTATGGCTACACCTTC. Its protein is CASRPTGGVYGYTF.

The chain employs TRBV2 and TRBJ1-4, with a possible D match to TRBD1 (6 bases). The CDR3 contains 16 residues. Germline CDR1 SNHLY, CDR2 FYNNEI. Between the trimmed V and J ends, which lost 2 bases and 8 bases, there was a span of 18 bases. As DNA, the CDR3 is TGTGCCAGCAGTGAATTGGGGGCAGCGGTGGGGGAAAAACTGTTTTTT. Translating gives CASSELGAAVGEKLFF.

The chain recombines TRBV7-2 with TRBJ1-1; D not certain. This CDR3 has 14 amino acids. V lost 1 base and J lost 7, with 13 bases in between. Per germline, CDR1 SGHTA and CDR2 FQGNSA. As DNA, the CDR3 is TGTGCCAGCAGCTTAGATGGAGCGGGGAGTGAAGCTTTCTTT. This codes for CASSLDGAGSEAFF.

The chain employs TRBV6-5 and TRBJ1-5; D is ambiguous. V was trimmed by 5 bases and J by 1 base, leaving 12 bases between them. The germline V gene encodes CDR1 MNHEY and CDR2 SVGAGI. The CDR3 runs 15 residues. The CDR3 DNA sequence: TGTGCCAGCAGTCCCCGATGGCTGAGCAATCAGCCCCAGCATTTT. This encodes CASSPRWLSNQPQHF.

The CDR3 loop is CASSETGGGETQYF. As DNA, the CDR3 is TGTGCCAGCAGCGAAACAGGGGGCGGGGAGACCCAGTACTTC. The chain links TRBV9 to TRBJ2-5; 9 bases fit TRBD1. The CDR3 extends over 14 amino acids. Germline assignment: CDR1 SGDLS and CDR2 YYNGEE. The J segment lost 5 bases and the V segment lost 3 bases, leaving 5 bases of the junction unmatched.

The chain joins TRBV10-3 to TRBJ2-3, with 13 bases matching TRBD2. The CDR3 extends over 14 amino acids. V was clipped by 10 bases and J by 4 bases; unmatched bases: 5. Per the germline V gene, CDR1 is ENHRY and CDR2 is SYGVKD. The CDR3, as DNA: TGTGCCACCGGGACTAGCGGGATCGCAGATACGCAGTATTTT. It codes for CATGTSGIADTQYF.

The chain recombines TRBV7-3 with TRBJ1-6; D might be TRBD1 (6 bases). Germline V gives CDR1 SGHTA, CDR2 FQGTGA. V dropped 1 base and J dropped 13 bases, with 17 bases sitting between them. The CDR3 runs to 15 residues. As DNA, the CDR3 is TGTGCCAGCAGCTTAAATACAGGGAACACTAGTCCCCTCCACTTT. Protein: CASSLNTGNTSPLHF.

This sequence joins TRBV30 and TRBJ1-3; 7 positions match TRBD1. The germline V gene has CDR1 GTSNPN and CDR2 SVGIG (reference sequence). The J segment lost 1 base and the V segment lost 3 bases, leaving 12 bases of the junction unmatched. CDR3 length: 17 residues. This CDR3 reads CAWRKRIWGQSGNTIYF. CDR3 DNA: TGTGCCTGGAGGAAAAGAATCTGGGGACAGTCTGGAAACACCATATATTTT.

This clone was recorded at least ten times. V is TRBV6-6 and J is TRBJ2-7; possible D gene TRBD2, 5 bases. The CDR3 length is 15 residues. V was clipped by 4 bases and J by 2 bases, with 15 bases between them. Per the germline V gene, CDR1 is MNHNY and CDR2 is SVGAGI (reference sequence). DNA for the CDR3: TGTGCCAGCAGTTCGTGGACTCAACTCACCTACGAGCAGTACTTC. Translating it yields CASSSWTQLTYEQYF.

This chain joins TRBV25-1 and TRBJ1-6; D is undetermined. The length of the CDR3 is 14 residues. Between the trimmed V and J ends, which lost 6 bases and 4 bases, there was a span of 10 bases. Germline V gene lookup returns CDR1 MGHDK and CDR2 SYGVNS. For the CDR3, the DNA is TGTGCCAGCAGACCTACAGCTTATAATTCACCCCTCCACTTT. This gives the protein CASRPTAYNSPLHF.

V usage is TRBV19 and J usage is TRBJ2-5; D perhaps matches TRBD2 (6 bases). The V and J ends lost 5 bases and 4 bases respectively, with 11 bases between them. This CDR3 has 13 residues. Germline lookup yields CDR1 LNHDA and CDR2 SQIVND (reference sequence). The CDR3 bases are TGTGCCAGTAGTGCGGGACGGGGAGAGACCCAGTACTTC. It translates to CASSAGRGETQYF.